This T cell receptor beta chain emerged from a study of blood T cell repertoires in COVID-19. Using immunoSEQ multiplex PCR, the repertoire was profiled, and TCRdb retains in-frame clones only, with some absent. The sample comprises about 170,000 clones, roughly 88% of which are singletons, and about 1.2% rests with the top ten. The trim removed 8 bases at V and 4 bases at J, leaving 7 bases unmatched. There are 14 residues in the CDR3. CDR1 is ENHRY and CDR2 is SYGVKD in the germline V gene. This receptor was identified in a man aged 55 to 70 who had recovered from COVID-19. Input material: peripheral blood. The J gene is TRBJ2-2, the V gene TRBV10-3, with 7 positions matching TRBD1. The CDR3 loop reads CAIRQGKGTGELFF. CDR3 DNA: TGTGCCATCCGACAGGGTAAGGGCACCGGGGAGCTGTTTTTT.